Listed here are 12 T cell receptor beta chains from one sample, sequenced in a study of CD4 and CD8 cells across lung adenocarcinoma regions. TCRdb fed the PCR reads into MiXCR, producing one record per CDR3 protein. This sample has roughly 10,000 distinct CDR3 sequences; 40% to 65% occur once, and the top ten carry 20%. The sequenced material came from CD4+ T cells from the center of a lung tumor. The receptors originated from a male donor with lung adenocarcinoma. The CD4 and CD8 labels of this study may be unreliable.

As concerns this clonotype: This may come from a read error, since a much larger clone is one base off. CDR3 nucleotides: TGTGCCAGCAGCTTATCCAGCGGGAACCAAGAGACCCAGTTCTTC. Amino acids: CASSLSSGNQETQFF. The chain employs TRBV7-2 and TRBJ2-1; TRBD2 matches at 7 bases. J was trimmed by 13 bases and V by 2 bases; bases with no gene match: 14. This CDR3 spans 15 amino acids. Germline V lookup: CDR1 SGHTA, CDR2 FQGNSA.

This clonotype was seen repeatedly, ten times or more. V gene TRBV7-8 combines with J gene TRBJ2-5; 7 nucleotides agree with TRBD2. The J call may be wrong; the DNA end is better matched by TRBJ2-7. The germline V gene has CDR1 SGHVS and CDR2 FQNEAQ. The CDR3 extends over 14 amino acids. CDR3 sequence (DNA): TGTGCCAGCAGCCACCTGGAGGGAGGGTACGAGCAGTACTTC. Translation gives CASSHLEGGYEQYF.

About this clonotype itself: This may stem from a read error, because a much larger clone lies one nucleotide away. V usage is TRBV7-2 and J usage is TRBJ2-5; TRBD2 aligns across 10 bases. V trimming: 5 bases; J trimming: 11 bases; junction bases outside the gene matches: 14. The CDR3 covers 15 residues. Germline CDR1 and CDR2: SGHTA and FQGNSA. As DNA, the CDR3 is TGTGCCAGCAGCAATAGCGGGGGGCTCGTCAATGAGCAGTACTTC. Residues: CASSNSGGLVNEQYF.

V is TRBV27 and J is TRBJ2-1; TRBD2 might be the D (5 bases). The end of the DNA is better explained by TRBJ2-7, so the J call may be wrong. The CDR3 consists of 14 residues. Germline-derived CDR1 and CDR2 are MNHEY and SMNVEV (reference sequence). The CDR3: CASSSQTRTYEQYF. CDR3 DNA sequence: TGTGCCAGCAGCTCCCAAACTAGGACCTACGAGCAGTACTTC.

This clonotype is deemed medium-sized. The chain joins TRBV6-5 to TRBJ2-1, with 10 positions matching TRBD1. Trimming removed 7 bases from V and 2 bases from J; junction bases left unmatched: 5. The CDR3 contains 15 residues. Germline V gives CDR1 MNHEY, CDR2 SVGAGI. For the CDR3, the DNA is TGTGCCAGCACCTACGGACAGGGGGCCTACAATGAGCAGTTCTTC. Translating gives CASTYGQGAYNEQFF.

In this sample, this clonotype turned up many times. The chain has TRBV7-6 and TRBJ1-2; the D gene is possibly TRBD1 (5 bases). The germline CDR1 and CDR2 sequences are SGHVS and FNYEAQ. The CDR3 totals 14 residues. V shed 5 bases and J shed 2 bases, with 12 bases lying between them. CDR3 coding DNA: TGTGCCAGCAGCCCTCGGGAGGGGAACTATGGCTACACCTTC. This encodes CASSPREGNYGYTF.

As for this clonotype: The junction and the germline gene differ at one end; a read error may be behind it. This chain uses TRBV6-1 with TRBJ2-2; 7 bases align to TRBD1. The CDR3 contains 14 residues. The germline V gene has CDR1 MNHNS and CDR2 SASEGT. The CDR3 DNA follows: TGTGCCAGCGGCACCGGGACAGACGCAGGGGCGCTGTTTTTT. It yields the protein CASGTGTDAGALFF.

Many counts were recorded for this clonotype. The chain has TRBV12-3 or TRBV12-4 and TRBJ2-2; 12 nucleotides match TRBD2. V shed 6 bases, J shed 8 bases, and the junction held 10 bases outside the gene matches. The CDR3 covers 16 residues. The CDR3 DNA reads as TGTGCCAGCAGACCTAGGGGACTAGCGGGTTCGGGGGAGCTGTTTTTT. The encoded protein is CASRPRGLAGSGELFF.

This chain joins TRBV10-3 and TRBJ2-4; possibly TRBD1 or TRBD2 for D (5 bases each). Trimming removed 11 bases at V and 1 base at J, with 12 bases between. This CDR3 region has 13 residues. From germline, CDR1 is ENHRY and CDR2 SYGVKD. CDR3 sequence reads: CASGLCAKNIQYF. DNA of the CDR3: TGTGCCTCGGGGCTGTGCGCCAAAAACATTCAGTACTTC.

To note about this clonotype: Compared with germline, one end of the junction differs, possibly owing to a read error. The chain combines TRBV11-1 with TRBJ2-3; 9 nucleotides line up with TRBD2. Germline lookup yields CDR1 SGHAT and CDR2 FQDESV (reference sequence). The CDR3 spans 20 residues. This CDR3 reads CASLAGDARGGGGDQDTQYF. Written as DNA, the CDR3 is TGTGCCAGCCTGGCGGGAGATGCGAGGGGCGGGGGGGGCGACCAAGATACCCAGTATTTT.

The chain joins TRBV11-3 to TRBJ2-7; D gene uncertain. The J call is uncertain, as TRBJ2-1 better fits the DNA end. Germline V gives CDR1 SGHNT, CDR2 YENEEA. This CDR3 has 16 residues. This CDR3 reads CASSLEGSATYNEQFF. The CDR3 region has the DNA TGTGCCAGCAGCTTAGAGGGGTCCGCCACCTACAATGAGCAGTTCTTC.

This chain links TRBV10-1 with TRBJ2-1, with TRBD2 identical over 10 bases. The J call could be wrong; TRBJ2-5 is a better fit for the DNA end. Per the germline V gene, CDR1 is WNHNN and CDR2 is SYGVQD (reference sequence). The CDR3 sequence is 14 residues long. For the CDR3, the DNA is TGCGCCGACCAGCGGGGGGGTGACAAAAACACCCAGTACTTC. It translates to CADQRGGDKNTQYF.